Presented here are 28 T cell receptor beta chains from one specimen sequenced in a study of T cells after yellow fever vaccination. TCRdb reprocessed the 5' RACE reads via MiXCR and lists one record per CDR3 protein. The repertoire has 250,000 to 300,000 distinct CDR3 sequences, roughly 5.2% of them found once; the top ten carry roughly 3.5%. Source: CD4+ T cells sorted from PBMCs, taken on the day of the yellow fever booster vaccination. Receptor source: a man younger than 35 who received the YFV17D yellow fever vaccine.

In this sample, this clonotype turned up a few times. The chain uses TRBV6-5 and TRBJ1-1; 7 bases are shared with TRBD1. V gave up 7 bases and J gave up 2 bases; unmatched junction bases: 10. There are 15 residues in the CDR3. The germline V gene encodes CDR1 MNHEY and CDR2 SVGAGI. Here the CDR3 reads CASTQGGEGNTEAFF. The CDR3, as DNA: TGTGCCAGCACCCAGGGGGGGGAGGGCAACACTGAAGCTTTCTTT.

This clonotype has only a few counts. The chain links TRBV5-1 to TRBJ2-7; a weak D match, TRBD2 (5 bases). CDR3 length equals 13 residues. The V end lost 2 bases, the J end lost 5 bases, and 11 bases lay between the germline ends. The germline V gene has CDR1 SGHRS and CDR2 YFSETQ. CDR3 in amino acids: CASSLEGSDEQYV. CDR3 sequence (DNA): TGCGCCAGCAGCTTAGAAGGGAGCGACGAGCAGTACGTC.

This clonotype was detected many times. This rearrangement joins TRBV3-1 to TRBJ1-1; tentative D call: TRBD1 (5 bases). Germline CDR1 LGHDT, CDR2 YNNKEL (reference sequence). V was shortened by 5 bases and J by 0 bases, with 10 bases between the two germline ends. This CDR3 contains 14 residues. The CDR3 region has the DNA TGTGCCAGCAGCAGCCCGACAGTGAACACTGAAGCTTTCTTT. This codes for CASSSPTVNTEAFF.

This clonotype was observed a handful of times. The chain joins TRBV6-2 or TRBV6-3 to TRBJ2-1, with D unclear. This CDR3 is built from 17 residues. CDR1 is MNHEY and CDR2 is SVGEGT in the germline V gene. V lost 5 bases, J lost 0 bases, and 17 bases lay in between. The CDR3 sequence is CASSLRVGGLSYNEQFF. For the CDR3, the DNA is TGTGCCAGCAGTCTCCGGGTGGGCGGCCTCTCCTACAATGAGCAGTTCTTC.

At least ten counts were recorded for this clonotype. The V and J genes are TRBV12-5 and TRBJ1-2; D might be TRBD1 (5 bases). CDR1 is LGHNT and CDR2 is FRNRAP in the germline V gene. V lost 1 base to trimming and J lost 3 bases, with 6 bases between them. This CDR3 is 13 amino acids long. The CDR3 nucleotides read TGTGCTAGTGGTTTGGAGGGACACTATGGCTACACCTTC. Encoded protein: CASGLEGHYGYTF.

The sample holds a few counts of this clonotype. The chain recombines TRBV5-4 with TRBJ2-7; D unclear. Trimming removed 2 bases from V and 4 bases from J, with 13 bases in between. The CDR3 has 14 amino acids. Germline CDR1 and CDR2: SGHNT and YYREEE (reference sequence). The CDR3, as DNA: TGTGCCAGCAGCTTCAAGAGCAAACCGTACGAGCAGTACTTC. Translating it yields CASSFKSKPYEQYF.

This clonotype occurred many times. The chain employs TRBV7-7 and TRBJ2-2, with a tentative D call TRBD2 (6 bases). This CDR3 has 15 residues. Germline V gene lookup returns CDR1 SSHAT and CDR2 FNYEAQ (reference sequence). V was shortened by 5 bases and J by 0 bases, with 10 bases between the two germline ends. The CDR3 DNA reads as TGTGCCAGCAGCGCGGGAATAGCGAACACCGGGGAGCTGTTTTTT. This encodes CASSAGIANTGELFF.

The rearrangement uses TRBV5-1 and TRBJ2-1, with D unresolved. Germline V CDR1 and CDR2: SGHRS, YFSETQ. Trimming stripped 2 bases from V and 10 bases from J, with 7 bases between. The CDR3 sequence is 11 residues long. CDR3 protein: CASSFGREQFF. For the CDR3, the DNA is TGCGCCAGCAGCTTCGGACGGGAGCAGTTCTTC. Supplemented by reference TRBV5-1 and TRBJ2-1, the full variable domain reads KAGVTQTPRYLIKTRGQQVTLSCSPISGHRSVSWYQQTPGQGLQFLFEYFSETQRNKGNFPGRFSGRQFSNSRSEMNVSTLELGDSALYLCASSFGREQFFGPGTRLTVL.

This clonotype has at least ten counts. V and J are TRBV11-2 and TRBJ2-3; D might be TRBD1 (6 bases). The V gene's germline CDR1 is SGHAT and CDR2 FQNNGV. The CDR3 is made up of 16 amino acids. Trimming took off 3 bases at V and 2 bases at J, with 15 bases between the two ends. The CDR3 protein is CASSFGWTDNTDTQYF. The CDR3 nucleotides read TGTGCCAGCAGCTTCGGATGGACAGATAACACAGATACGCAGTATTTT.

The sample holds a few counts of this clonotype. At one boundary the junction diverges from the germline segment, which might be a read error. CDR3 in DNA: TGTGCTAGCAGCGGATCTTATGCAGATACGCAGTATTTT. This sequence encodes CASSGSYADTQYF. The chain is built from TRBV7-7 and TRBJ2-3, with TRBD2 as a possible D gene (5 bases). This CDR3 comprises 13 residues. Looked up from germline, CDR1 is SSHAT and CDR2 is FNYEAQ (reference sequence).

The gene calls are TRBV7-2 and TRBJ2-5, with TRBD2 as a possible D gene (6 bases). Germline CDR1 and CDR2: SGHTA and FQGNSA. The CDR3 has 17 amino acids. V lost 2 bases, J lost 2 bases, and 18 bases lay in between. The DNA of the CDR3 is TGTGCCAGCAGCTTAAGTATCTCCGGGGCGGGGCAAGAGACCCAGTACTTC. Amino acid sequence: CASSLSISGAGQETQYF.

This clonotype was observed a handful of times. CDR3 protein: CASSQGAPTDTQYF. Written as DNA, the CDR3 is TGTGCCAGCTCACAGGGGGCGCCCACAGATACGCAGTATTTT. The chain links TRBV18 to TRBJ2-3, with 7 bases aligning to TRBD1. This CDR3 has 14 amino acids. The ends lost 4 bases at V and 2 bases at J; junction bases unmatched: 3. Germline-derived CDR1 and CDR2 are KGHSH and LQKENI.

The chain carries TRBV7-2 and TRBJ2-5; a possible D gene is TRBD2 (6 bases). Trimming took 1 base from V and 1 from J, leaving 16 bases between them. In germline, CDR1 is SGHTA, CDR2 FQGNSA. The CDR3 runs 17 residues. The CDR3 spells CASSLVPWRGSQETQYF. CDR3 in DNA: TGTGCCAGCAGCTTAGTACCTTGGAGGGGCAGCCAAGAGACCCAGTACTTC.

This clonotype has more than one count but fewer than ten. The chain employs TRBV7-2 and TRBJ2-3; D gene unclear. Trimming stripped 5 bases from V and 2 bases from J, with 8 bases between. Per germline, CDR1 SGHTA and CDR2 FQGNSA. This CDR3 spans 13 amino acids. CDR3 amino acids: CASSQWATDTQYF. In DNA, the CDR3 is TGTGCCAGCAGCCAATGGGCCACAGATACGCAGTATTTT.

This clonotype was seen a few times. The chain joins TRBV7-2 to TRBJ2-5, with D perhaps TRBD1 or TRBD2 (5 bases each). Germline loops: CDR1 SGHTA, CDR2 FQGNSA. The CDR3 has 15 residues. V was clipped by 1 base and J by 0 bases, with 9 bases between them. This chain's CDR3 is CASSLGGTNQETQYF. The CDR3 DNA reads TGTGCCAGCAGCTTAGGGGGGACGAACCAAGAGACCCAGTACTTC.

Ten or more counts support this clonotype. This chain's CDR3 is CASSARAGGNIQYF. CDR3 in DNA: TGTGCCAGCAGCGCCCGAGCAGGTGGAAACATTCAGTACTTC. The chain carries TRBV7-9 and TRBJ2-4, with no clear D. Trimming stripped 5 bases from V and 6 bases from J, with 14 bases between. This CDR3 is 14 amino acids long. The germline V gene encodes CDR1 SEHNR and CDR2 FQNEAQ (reference sequence).

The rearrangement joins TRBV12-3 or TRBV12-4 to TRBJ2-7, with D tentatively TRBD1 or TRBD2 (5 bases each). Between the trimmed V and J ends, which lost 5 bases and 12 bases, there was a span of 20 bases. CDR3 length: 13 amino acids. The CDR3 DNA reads TGTGCCAGCAGTAGCCAACCAGGGAGTGTGGCGTACTTC. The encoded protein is CASSSQPGSVAYF.

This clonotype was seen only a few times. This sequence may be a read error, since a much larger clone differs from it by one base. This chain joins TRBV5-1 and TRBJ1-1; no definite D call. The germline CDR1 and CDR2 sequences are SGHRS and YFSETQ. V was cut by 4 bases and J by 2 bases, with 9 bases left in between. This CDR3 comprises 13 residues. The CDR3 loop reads CASSAWGNTEAFF. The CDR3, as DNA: TGCGCCAGCAGCGCATGGGGTAACACTGAAGCTTTCTTT.

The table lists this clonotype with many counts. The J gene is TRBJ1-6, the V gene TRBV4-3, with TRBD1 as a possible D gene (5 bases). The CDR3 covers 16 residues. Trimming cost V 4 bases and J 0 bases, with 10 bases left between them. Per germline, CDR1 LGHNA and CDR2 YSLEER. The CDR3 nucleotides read TGCGCCAGCAGCCGGGGGGGGAACTCCTATAATTCACCCCTCCACTTT. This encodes CASSRGGNSYNSPLHF.

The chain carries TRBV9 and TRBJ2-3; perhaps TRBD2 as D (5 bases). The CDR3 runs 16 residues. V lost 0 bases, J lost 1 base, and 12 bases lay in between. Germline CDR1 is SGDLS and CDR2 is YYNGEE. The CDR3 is CASSVDLNGGTDTQYF. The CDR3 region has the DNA TGTGCCAGCAGCGTAGACCTAAACGGGGGCACAGATACGCAGTATTTT.

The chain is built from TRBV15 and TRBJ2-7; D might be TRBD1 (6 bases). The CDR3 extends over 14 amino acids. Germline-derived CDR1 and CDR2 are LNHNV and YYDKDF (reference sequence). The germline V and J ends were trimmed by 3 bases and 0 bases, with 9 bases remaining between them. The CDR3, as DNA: TGTGCCACCAGCAGGGACAGAAGCTCCTACGAGCAGTACGTC. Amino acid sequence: CATSRDRSSYEQYV.

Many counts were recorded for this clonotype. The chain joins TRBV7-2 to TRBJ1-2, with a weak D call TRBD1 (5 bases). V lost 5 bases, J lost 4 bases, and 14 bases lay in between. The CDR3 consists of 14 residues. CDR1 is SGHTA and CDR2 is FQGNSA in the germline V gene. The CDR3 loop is CASSNYDSLYGYTF. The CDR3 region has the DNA TGTGCCAGCAGCAACTACGACAGCCTCTATGGCTACACCTTC.

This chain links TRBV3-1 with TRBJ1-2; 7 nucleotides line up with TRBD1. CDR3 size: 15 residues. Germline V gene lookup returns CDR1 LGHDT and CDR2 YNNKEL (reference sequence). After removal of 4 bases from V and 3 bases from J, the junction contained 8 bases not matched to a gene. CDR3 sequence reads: CASSPSDRYHYGYTF. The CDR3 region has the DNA TGTGCCAGCAGCCCCTCGGACAGGTACCACTATGGCTACACCTTC.

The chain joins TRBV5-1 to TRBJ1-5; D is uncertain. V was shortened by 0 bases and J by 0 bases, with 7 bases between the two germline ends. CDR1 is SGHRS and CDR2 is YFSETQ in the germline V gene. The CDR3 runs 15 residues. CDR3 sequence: CASSLDSHSNQPQHF. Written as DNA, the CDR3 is TGCGCCAGCAGCTTGGACAGCCATAGCAATCAGCCCCAGCATTTT.

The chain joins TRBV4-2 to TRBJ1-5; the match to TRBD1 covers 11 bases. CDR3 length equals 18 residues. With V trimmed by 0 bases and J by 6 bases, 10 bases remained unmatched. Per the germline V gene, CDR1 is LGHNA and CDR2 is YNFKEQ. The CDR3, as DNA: TGTGCCAGCAGCCAAGAACAGGACAGGGGGCGAAGAAGTCAGCCCCAGCATTTT. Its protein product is CASSQEQDRGRRSQPQHF.

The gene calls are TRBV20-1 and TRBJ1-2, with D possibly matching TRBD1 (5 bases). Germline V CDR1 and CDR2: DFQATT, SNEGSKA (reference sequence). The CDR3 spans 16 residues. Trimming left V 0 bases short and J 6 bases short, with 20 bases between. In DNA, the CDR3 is TGCAGTGCTAGAGAGGGGTTGGAGGGGTGGAACGATGGCTACACCTTC. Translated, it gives CSAREGLEGWNDGYTF.

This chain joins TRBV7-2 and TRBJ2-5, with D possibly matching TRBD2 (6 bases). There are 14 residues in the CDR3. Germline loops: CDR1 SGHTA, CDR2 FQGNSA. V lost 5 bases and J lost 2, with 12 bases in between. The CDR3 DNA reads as TGTGCCAGCAGCCGAACTAGCTCACAAGAGACCCAGTACTTC. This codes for CASSRTSSQETQYF.

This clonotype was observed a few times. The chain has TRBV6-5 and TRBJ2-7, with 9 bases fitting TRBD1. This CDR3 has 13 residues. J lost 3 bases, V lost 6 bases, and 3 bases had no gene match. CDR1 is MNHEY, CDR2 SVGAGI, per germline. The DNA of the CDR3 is TGTGCCAGCAGGCTGACAGGGGGCTACGAGCAGTACTTC. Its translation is CASRLTGGYEQYF.